The T cell receptor (beta chain) under discussion was sequenced for a study of human thymus T cells (dated by TCRdb to the early 2020s). For the study in its entirety: TCR alpha and beta repertoires from roughly eight infant thymus samples and a few related peripheral blood samples were characterized in the study. Donor ages ranging from about 7 to 244 days were recorded, and over 5 male and a couple of female infants were included in the cohort.

As concerns this clone: Its antigen is unknown. No base quality information exists; no much larger clone differs at one position.

The immunoSEQ multiplex PCR assay was used to amplify the TCRB and TCRAD loci from a standardized amount of quality-controlled genomic DNA. The amplicons spanned the V(D)J region and were long enough to cover the CDR3 and allow V and J genes to be identified. The commercial immunoSEQ service was used to sequence amplicons on an Illumina platform. As for the authors' bioinformatics: Primer bias and sequencing errors were corrected as previously described, and TCRAD and TCRB definitions were based on the IMGT database. Repertoires were analysed with immunoSEQ Analyzer 3.0 and VDJTools, covering basic statistics, V/J segment usage, diversity estimates, rarefaction and pairwise overlap. Chao1, ChaoE, Efron-Thisted, Shannon and inverse Simpson indices were used to estimate diversity, which was also estimated on datasets down-sampled to the smallest sample. Repertoire overlap was assessed by strict matching of CDR3 nucleotide sequence, V gene and J gene, and clustering was done by Jaccard-based multidimensional scaling. The clones in this table, taken by TCRdb from immuneACCESS, are in-frame only. Not every clone is retained; where verified, under half of the shortfall comes from an unresolved V gene, and the cause of the rest is unknown. V, J and clone size were drawn from that table, and D and trimming were deduced from the DNA. The sample table holds about 60,000 clones, of which about 93% were seen once. Around 5.9% of the sample lies in the top ten.

In Finland, the donors were immunologically healthy infants who were having open corrective cardiac surgery for congenital heart defects. From four of the eight donors, a small aliquot of about 0.5-1 mL peripheral blood was collected during surgery. For the blood samples, genomic DNA was extracted from all available leukocytes instead of from a set number of cells. ACK lysis buffer was used to clear erythrocytes from the blood, and the leukocytes were then kept as pellets at -70 degrees C. Genomic DNA was extracted from frozen cell pellets with a QIAsymphony instrument. General study outcomes and caveats: On average, about 800,000 unique TCRB clonotypes were obtained from thymus samples, compared with approximately 80,000 from blood samples. V and J gene segment usage appeared biased in both thymic and peripheral blood repertoires.

Sequences were obtained from blood. The TCR comes from a boy under three years old with a congenital heart defect but otherwise immunologically healthy.

The CDR3 protein is CASTYNRASEAFF. The nucleotide sequence reads TGTGCCAGCACCTACAACAGGGCTAGCGAAGCTTTCTTT. The chain joins TRBV7-9 to TRBJ1-1, with TRBD1 perhaps the D gene, on 6 matching bases. CDR1 is given as SEHNR and CDR2 as FQNEAQ, both from the germline V gene (reference sequence). Including the terminal cysteine and phenylalanine, the CDR3 comprises 13 residues. Of all the DNA, just the CDR3 is kept, 39 bases in frame from base 1. V is shortened by 7 bases, J by 8 bases, and the region joining them spans 17 bases.